The 20 T cell receptor beta chains below come from one sample, sequenced in a study of T cells in Graves' hyperthyroidism and ophthalmopathy. Authors of the study amplified TCR beta CDR3 regions from RNA transcripts. A set of HTBI primers served as the primers for a first-round RT-PCR of the TCR CDR3. TCRdb itself ran the multiplex PCR reads through MiXCR, one entry per CDR3 protein. The data show a few hundred thousand distinct CDR3 sequences, with around 16% seen just once and around 47% held by the top ten. The sample consisted of blood. The receptor set was obtained from a man aged 35 to 55 with Graves' hyperthyroidism.

Note on this clonotype: This may arise from a read error, as a much more abundant clone is one base away. This CDR3 is missing its conserved last phenylalanine or tryptophan, likely due to a read error. The chain links TRBV28 to TRBJ2-7, with D uncertain. V was shortened by 7 bases and J by 1 base, with 11 bases between the two germline ends. Germline V gene sequence: CDR1 MDHEN, CDR2 SYDVKM. This CDR3 has 13 residues. The CDR3 bases are TGTGCCAGCACCACTGACGGATCCTACGAGCAGTACTCC. Translated: CASTTDGSYEQYS.

This clonotype was picked up many times. This chain joins TRBV5-1 and TRBJ2-7, with 7 bases identical to TRBD1. The CDR3 sequence is 16 residues long. With V trimmed by 0 bases and J by 0 bases, 6 bases remained unmatched. Germline-derived CDR1 and CDR2 are SGHRS and YFSETQ. The CDR3, as DNA: TGCGCCAGCAGCTTGGAGGGGGCGCCGGCCTCCTACGAGCAGTACTTC. Encoded protein: CASSLEGAPASYEQYF.

This clonotype was counted at least ten times. This sequence joins TRBV5-1 and TRBJ2-1; a weak D match, TRBD2 (5 bases). This CDR3 spans 14 amino acids. The V end was cut by 1 base, the J end by 5 bases, with 10 bases between. The germline CDR1 and CDR2 sequences are SGHRS and YFSETQ. The CDR3 here is CASSLSGDDNEQFF. The CDR3 DNA follows: TGCGCCAGCAGCTTGAGCGGAGATGACAATGAGCAGTTCTTC.

This clonotype was seen more than once but under ten times. It may be a read error: a sequence one base away is much more abundant. This chain uses TRBV5-5 with TRBJ1-5; D is perhaps TRBD1 (5 bases). The CDR3 runs to 15 residues. Germline CDR1 is SGHKS and CDR2 is YYEKEE (reference sequence). Here the CDR3 DNA reads TGTGCCGGCAGCTTAGAAGGACAACGCAATCAGCCCCAGCATTTT. Amino acids: CAGSLEGQRNQPQHF.

This clonotype was recorded a few times. CDR3 in DNA: TGTGCCAGCAGCTCCCGGACCCGAGGGCCAGATACGCAGTATTTT. This codes for CASSSRTRGPDTQYF. This chain joins TRBV7-3 and TRBJ2-3; a weak D match, TRBD2 (5 bases). The CDR3 contains 15 residues. V was shortened by 4 bases and J by 4 bases, with 15 bases between the two germline ends. Germline V gene data show CDR1 as SGHTA and CDR2 as FQGTGA.

This chain connects TRBV28 to TRBJ2-2; D not certain. The CDR3 runs 15 residues. Per germline, CDR1 MDHEN and CDR2 SYDVKM. Trimming removed 3 bases at V and 2 bases at J, with 10 bases between. CDR3 protein: CASSFLNLNTGELFF. The CDR3 DNA sequence: TGTGCCAGCAGTTTCCTGAACTTAAACACCGGGGAGCTGTTTTTT.

This clonotype was counted many times. The genes are TRBV12-3 or TRBV12-4 and TRBJ1-1; no firm D call. Trimming cost V 0 bases and J 1 base, with 3 bases left between them. This CDR3 spans 13 amino acids. The CDR3 sequence: CASSLAQNTEAFF. The CDR3 region has the DNA TGTGCCAGCAGTTTAGCCCAGAACACTGAAGCTTTCTTT.

This clonotype has at least ten counts. The chain carries TRBV7-9 and TRBJ2-7; TRBD2 is a possible D gene (6 bases). Germline V gene data show CDR1 as SEHNR and CDR2 as FQNEAQ (reference sequence). There are 14 residues in the CDR3. V lost 5 bases and J 6 bases, leaving 17 bases between the germline ends. In DNA, the CDR3 is TGTGCCAGCAGCCAGCAGGGCGGGGTGAGCGAGCAGTACTTC. Its translation is CASSQQGGVSEQYF.

In this sample, this clonotype turned up many times. J is TRBJ2-7 and V is TRBV30; 7 bases are a match to TRBD2. Trimming at V came to 5 bases and at J to 5 bases, leaving 6 bases not matched to a gene. The germline CDR1 and CDR2 sequences are GTSNPN and SVGIG (reference sequence). This CDR3 spans 12 amino acids. For the CDR3, the DNA is TGTGCCTGGGCTGGACTAGGCCACGAGCAGTACTTC. This gives the protein CAWAGLGHEQYF.

This clonotype has more than one count but fewer than ten. This rearrangement joins TRBV30 to TRBJ1-6, with 7 nucleotides matching TRBD1. V gave up 5 bases and J gave up 7 bases; unmatched junction bases: 5. Germline CDR1 GTSNPN, CDR2 SVGIG (reference sequence). This CDR3 region has 13 residues. The CDR3 region is CAWGDRENSPLHF. CDR3 nucleotides: TGTGCCTGGGGCGACAGGGAGAATTCACCCCTCCACTTT. Using reference TRBV30 and TRBJ1-6 for the parts outside the CDR3, the full variable domain is SQTIHQWPATLVQPVGSPLSLECTVEGTSNPNLYWYRQAAGRGLQLLFYSVGIGQISSEVPQNLSASRPQDRQFILSSKKLLLSDSGFYLCAWGDRENSPLHFGNGTRLTVT.

This clonotype was counted at least ten times. The V call is TRBV7-2, the J call TRBJ1-1; no clear D. Germline V CDR1 and CDR2: SGHTA, FQGNSA. The V gene lost 3 bases and the J gene lost 4 bases, with 15 bases spanning the gap. The CDR3 runs to 15 residues. This CDR3 reads CASSLAGGVGTEAFF. CDR3 bases: TGTGCCAGCAGCTTGGCAGGCGGGGTCGGCACTGAAGCTTTCTTT.

This clonotype came up many times. The V gene is TRBV5-1, the J gene TRBJ2-7; D ambiguous. V lost 0 bases and J lost 3, with 7 bases in between. Germline loops: CDR1 SGHRS, CDR2 YFSETQ. The CDR3 runs to 13 residues. The CDR3 nucleotides read TGCGCCAGCAGCTTGGCATCACACTACGAGCAGTACTTC. Encoded protein: CASSLASHYEQYF.

This clonotype has at least ten counts. V usage is TRBV27 and J usage is TRBJ1-2; D is unclear. There are 13 residues in the CDR3. Trimming stripped 3 bases from V and 4 bases from J, with 9 bases between. CDR1 is MNHEY and CDR2 is SMNVEV in the germline V gene (reference sequence). The CDR3 DNA reads as TGTGCCAGCAGTTTCCCGGACGGCTATGGCTACACCTTC. Its translation is CASSFPDGYGYTF.

This clonotype was observed a handful of times. The chain joins TRBV3-1 to TRBJ2-1; 8 bases are a match to TRBD1. V dropped 3 bases and J dropped 7; count of bases not matched to a gene: 8. The CDR3 extends over 15 amino acids. Germline V gene data show CDR1 as LGHDT and CDR2 as YNNKEL (reference sequence). The CDR3 nucleotides read TGTGCCAGCAGCCATACGGGACAGGTAAGGAATGAGCAGTTCTTC. This sequence encodes CASSHTGQVRNEQFF.

This clonotype was counted ten times or more. This chain joins TRBV2 and TRBJ1-3; D is possibly TRBD1 (5 bases). The CDR3 has 14 residues. Trimming left V 3 bases short and J 6 bases short, with 12 bases between. Per the germline V gene, CDR1 is SNHLY and CDR2 is FYNNEI. This chain's CDR3 is CASSDGQGENTIYF. DNA for the CDR3: TGTGCCAGCAGTGATGGGCAGGGCGAAAACACCATATATTTT.

As regards this clonotype: Just one base apart from a much larger clone, this may be a read error. CDR3 nucleotide sequence: TGTGCCAGCAGCTTTGGGGCTAATGAAAAACCGTTTTTT. It translates to CASSFGANEKPFF. The chain links TRBV11-2 to TRBJ1-4; D may be TRBD1 (5 bases). The CDR3 is 13 residues long. The germline V gene has CDR1 SGHAT and CDR2 FQNNGV.

The CDR3 reads CASSLWGSGRSPLHF. DNA for the CDR3: TGTGCCAGCAGCTTATGGGGGTCAGGGCGGTCACCCCTCCACTTT. The rearrangement joins TRBV7-2 to TRBJ1-6; maybe TRBD1 (5 bases). This CDR3 has 15 residues. V was shortened by 2 bases and J by 10 bases, with 15 bases between the two germline ends. CDR1 and CDR2 (germline): SGHTA, FQGNSA.

This clonotype was observed at least ten times. V gene TRBV2 combines with J gene TRBJ2-3, with D unclear. Germline CDR1 reads SNHLY; CDR2 reads FYNNEI. The CDR3 length is 16 residues. Trimming took 1 base from V and 0 from J, leaving 11 bases between them. The CDR3 bases are TGTGCCAGCAGTGAAGGAAGGGCTGGGAGCACAGATACGCAGTATTTT. This translates into CASSEGRAGSTDTQYF.

This clonotype showed up many times. This chain joins TRBV6-2 or TRBV6-3 and TRBJ2-1; D is possibly TRBD1 (5 bases). This CDR3 is built from 19 residues. The V end was cut by 0 bases, the J end by 4 bases, with 22 bases between. The germline gives CDR1 MNHEY, CDR2 SVGEGT. CDR3 protein: CASSYSTEVFGETYNEQFF. The CDR3, as DNA: TGTGCCAGCAGTTACTCGACAGAGGTCTTCGGAGAGACTTACAATGAGCAGTTCTTC.

This clonotype occurred many times. The CDR3 nucleotides read TGCAGCGTTCAGCGGACAGCTGAAGCTTTCTTT. Translated, it gives CSVQRTAEAFF. The chain links TRBV29-1 to TRBJ1-1; D is perhaps TRBD1 (6 bases). This CDR3 contains 11 residues. V was trimmed by 5 bases and J by 6 bases, leaving 10 bases between them. The germline gives CDR1 SQVTM, CDR2 ANQGSEA.